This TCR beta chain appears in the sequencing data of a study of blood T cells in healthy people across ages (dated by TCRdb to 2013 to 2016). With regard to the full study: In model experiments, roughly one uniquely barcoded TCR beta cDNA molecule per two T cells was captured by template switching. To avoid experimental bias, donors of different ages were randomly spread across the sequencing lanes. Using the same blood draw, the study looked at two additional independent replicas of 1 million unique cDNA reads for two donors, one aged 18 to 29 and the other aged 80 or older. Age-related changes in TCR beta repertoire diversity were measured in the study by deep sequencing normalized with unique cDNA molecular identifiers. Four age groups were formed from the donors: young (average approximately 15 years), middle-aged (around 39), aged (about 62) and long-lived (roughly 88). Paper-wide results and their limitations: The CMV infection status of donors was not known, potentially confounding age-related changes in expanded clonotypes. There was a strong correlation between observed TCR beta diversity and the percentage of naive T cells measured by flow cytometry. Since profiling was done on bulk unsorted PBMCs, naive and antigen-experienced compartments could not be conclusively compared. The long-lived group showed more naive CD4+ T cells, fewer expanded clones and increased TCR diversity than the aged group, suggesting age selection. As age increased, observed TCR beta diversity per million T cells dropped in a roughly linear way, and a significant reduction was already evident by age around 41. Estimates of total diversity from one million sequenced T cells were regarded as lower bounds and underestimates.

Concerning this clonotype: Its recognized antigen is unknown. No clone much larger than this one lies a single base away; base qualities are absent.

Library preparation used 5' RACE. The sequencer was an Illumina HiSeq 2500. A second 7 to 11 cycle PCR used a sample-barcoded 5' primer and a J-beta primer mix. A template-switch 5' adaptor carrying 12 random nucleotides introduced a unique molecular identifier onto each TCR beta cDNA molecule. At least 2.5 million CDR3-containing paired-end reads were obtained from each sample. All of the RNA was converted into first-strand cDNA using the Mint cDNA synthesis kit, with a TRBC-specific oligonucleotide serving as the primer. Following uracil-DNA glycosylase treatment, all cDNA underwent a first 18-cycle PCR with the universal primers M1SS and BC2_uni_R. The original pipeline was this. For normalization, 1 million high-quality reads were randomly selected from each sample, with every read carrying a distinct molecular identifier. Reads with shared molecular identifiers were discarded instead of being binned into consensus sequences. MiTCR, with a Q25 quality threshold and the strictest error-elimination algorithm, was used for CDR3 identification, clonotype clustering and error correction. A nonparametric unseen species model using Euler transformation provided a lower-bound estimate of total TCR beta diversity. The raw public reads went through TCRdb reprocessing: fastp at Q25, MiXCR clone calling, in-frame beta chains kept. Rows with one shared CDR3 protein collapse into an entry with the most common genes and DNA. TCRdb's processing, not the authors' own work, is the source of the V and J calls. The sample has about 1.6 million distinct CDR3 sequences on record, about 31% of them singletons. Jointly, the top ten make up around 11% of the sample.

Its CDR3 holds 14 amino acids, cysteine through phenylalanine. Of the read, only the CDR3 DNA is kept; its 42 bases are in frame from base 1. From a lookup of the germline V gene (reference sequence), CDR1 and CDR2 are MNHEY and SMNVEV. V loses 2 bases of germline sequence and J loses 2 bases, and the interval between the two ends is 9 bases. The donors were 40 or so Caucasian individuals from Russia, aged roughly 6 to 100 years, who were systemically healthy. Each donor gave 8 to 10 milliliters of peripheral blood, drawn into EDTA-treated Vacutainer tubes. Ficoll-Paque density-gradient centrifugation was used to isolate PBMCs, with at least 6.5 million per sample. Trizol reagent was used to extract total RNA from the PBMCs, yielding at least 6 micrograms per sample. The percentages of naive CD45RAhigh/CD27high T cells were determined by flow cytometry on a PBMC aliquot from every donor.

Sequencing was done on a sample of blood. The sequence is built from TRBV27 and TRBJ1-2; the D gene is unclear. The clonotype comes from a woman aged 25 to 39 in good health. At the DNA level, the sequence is TGTGCCAGCAGTTTACCGGTCACCAACTATGGCTACACCTTC. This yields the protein CASSLPVTNYGYTF.